This entry concerns a single TCR beta chain. Its binding antigen is unknown. It has no much larger one-base neighbor in the sample; base qualities were not kept. The sample belongs to a study of T cell responses to AZD1222 COVID-19 vaccine (dated by TCRdb to the early 2020s). The study in broad terms: AZD1222 recipients given second doses at about 4 weeks or at about 12 weeks were pooled, since spike-specific TCR depth and breadth were not found to differ between the two schedules. TCR sequencing covered 230 or so trial participants: 200 to 220 given two doses of AZD1222 and 26 given two doses of MenACWY control vaccine. Enrollment into the trials was organized by age into subgroups of 18-55, 56-69 and 70-plus years, and those subgroups contained about 160, 30 and 59 TCR-sequenced participants, respectively. Points the paper makes about the study in general: Conclusions about previously exposed vaccinees are limited because only a handful of AZD1222 recipients were SARS-CoV-2 seropositive at baseline. Reportedly, almost half of the unique spike-specific TCRs recognized epitopes lying outside the regions that are mutated in the B.1.351 and B.1.1.7 variants. CD4 TCRs associated with the vaccine covered the entire spike protein, and the dominant responses were in regions 160-218 and 743-854. The 56-69-year group was small, and its depth increase did not reach significance, likely because of low power. Most participants were white British and females outnumbered males, and the authors suggested that clonal diversity may have been underestimated. After two AZD1222 doses, spike-specific TCR breadth and depth were significantly higher than at day 0 and than in MenACWY recipients. Because no samples from the day 14 peak response were available, repertoires could be characterized only after the peak T cell response.

The CDR3 regions of human TCRbeta chains were subjected to immunosequencing. From the authors' description of their analysis: TCRs in the repertoires were compared against a reference library of SARS-CoV-2-specific TCRs that had been generated with the MIRA antigen-specificity platform. Breadth meant the fraction of unique TCRs that were SARS-CoV-2-associated, whereas depth meant the fraction of total T cells that were SARS-CoV-2-associated. Using the MIRA data, each spike-specific TCR was mapped to the spike region that the TCR reacts to and placed in a CD4 or CD8 class. Log10-transformed breadth and depth values were compared by one-way ANOVA with Sidak's multiple comparisons tests. This immuneACCESS table, as held by TCRdb, lists in-frame sequences with V and J called but not all clones. Of the missing ones, under half trace to an unresolved V gene in checked studies; the others have no known cause. The V and J calls and clone size were taken over from that table, and D and trimming were inferred from the DNA. The sample table shows about 140,000 clones, and just under 95% are seen once. Together, the top ten hold approximately 1.5% of the sample.

Its CDR3 holds 13 amino acids, cysteine through phenylalanine. The only DNA kept is the CDR3, 39 bases in frame from the first base. CDR1 and CDR2 (KGHSH, LQKENI) derive from the germline V gene. V gives up 4 bases and J gives up 4 bases, and the segment between their germline ends measures 10 bases. Reading the label with the study, this specimen's time point is: baseline before first vaccination. Vaccinee samples were obtained from the UK trials COV001 and COV002, which included a single-blind randomized controlled phase 2/3 trial of AZD1222 (ChAdOx1 nCoV-19) in healthy adults. Trial participant PBMC samples were collected at day 0 and day 28 after the second dose for TCRbeta chain sequencing.

The TCR was taken from an adult in good health. The sequenced sample was peripheral blood, obtained on day 0 of AZD1222 vaccination. The rearranged segments are TRBV18 and TRBJ1-1, and perhaps TRBD1 as D gene, on 5 matching bases. This receptor carries the CDR3 CASSQTVPTEAFF. The base sequence is TGTGCCAGCTCACAGACAGTCCCCACTGAAGCTTTCTTT.